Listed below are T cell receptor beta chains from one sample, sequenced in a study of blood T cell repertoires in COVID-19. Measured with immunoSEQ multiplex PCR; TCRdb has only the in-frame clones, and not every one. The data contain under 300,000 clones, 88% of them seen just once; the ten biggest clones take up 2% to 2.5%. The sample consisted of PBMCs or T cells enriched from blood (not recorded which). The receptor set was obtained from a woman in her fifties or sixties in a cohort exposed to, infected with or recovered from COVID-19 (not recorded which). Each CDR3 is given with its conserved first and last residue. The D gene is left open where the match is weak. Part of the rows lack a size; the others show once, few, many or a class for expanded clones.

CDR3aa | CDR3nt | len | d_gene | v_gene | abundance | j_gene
CASSLEDRMGEGFF | TGTGCCAGCAGCTTGGAGGACAGGATGGGGGAAGGTTTCTTT | 14 | TRBD1 | TRBV11-2 | . | TRBJ1-1
CASSKGNNNEQFF | TGCGCCAGCAGCAAGGGGAATAACAATGAGCAGTTCTTC | 13 | . | TRBV5-1 | . | TRBJ2-1
CASSMGLVETQYF | TGTGCCAGCAGCATGGGACTAGTAGAGACCCAGTACTTC | 13 | TRBD2 | TRBV5-4 | . | TRBJ2-5
CASSYLRGYTF | TGTGCCAGCAGCTATCTAAGAGGCTACACCTTC | 11 | . | TRBV3-1/TRBV3-2 | . | TRBJ1-2
CASGRDSIAEQYF | TGTGCTAGTGGCAGGGACAGCATAGCCGAGCAGTACTTC | 13 | TRBD1 | TRBV12-5 | . | TRBJ2-7
CASRPGQENTGELFF | TGCGCCAGCAGGCCGGGACAGGAGAACACCGGGGAGCTGTTTTTT | 15 | TRBD1 | TRBV10-2 | . | TRBJ2-2
CASSPSTGTDTQYF | TGTGCCAGCTCACCGAGTACAGGCACAGATACGCAGTATTTT | 14 | . | TRBV18 | once | TRBJ2-3
CASSPPRAGGPYNEQFF | TGTGCCAGTAGTCCACCCCGTGCGGGAGGGCCGTACAATGAGCAGTTCTTC | 17 | TRBD2 | TRBV19 | . | TRBJ2-1
CASSPRNRGYTF | TGTGCCAGCAGTCCCCGAAACAGGGGCTACACCTTC | 12 | . | TRBV25-1 | few | TRBJ1-2
CASSRTTGGQETQYF | TGTGCCAGCAGCCGCACGACAGGCGGCCAAGAGACCCAGTACTTC | 15 | . | TRBV4-2 | . | TRBJ2-5
CASSEGGHTGELFF | TGTGCCAGCAGCGAAGGGGGGCACACCGGGGAGCTGTTTTTT | 14 | . | TRBV3-1/TRBV3-2 | . | TRBJ2-2
CASSLTPGNNSPLHF | TGTGCCAGCAGCCTCACCCCAGGGAACAATTCACCCCTCCACTTT | 15 | . | TRBV7-3 | once | TRBJ1-6